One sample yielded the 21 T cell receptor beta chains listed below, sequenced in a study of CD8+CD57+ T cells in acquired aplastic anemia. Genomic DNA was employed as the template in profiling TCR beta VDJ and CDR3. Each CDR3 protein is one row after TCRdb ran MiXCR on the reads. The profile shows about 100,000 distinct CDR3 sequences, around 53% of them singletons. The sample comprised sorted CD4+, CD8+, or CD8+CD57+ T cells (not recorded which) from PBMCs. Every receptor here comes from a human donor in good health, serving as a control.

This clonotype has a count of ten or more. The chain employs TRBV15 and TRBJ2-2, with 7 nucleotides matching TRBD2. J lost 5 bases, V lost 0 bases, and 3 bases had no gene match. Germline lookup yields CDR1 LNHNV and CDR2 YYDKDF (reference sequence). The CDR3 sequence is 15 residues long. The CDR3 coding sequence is TGTGCCACCAGCAGAGATCGCGGGGGAACCGGGGAGCTGTTTTTT. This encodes CATSRDRGGTGELFF.

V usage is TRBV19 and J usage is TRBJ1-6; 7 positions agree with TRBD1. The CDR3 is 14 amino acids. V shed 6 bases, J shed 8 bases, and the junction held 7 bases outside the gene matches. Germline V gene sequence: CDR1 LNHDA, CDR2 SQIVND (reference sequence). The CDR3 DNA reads TGTGCCAGTAGACGACAGGGTTCGGATTCACCCCTCCACTTT. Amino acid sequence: CASRRQGSDSPLHF.

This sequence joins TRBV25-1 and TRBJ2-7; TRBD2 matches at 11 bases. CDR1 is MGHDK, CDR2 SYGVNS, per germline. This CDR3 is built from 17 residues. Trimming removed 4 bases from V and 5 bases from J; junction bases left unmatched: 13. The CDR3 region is CASSGGSGGAAFHEQYF. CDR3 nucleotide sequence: TGTGCCAGCAGTGGGGGTAGCGGGGGGGCCGCCTTCCACGAGCAGTACTTC.

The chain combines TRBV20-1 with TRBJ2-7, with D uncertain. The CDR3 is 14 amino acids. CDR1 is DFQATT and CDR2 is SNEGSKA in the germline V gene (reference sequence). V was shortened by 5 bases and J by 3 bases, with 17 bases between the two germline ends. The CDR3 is CSALSPQRVYEQYF. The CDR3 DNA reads TGCAGTGCTCTCTCCCCACAAAGGGTCTACGAGCAGTACTTC.

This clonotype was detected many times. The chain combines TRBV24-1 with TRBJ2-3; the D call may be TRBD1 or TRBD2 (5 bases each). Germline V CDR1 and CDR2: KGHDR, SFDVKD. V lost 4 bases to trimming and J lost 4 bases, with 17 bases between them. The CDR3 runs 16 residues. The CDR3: CATSEPGTVGPDTQYF. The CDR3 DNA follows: TGTGCCACCAGTGAGCCCGGGACGGTGGGTCCAGATACGCAGTATTTT.

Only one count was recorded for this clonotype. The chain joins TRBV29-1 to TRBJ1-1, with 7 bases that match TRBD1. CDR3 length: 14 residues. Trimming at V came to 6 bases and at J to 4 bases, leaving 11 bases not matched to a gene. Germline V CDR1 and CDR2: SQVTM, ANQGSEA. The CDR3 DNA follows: TGCAGCGTATACTTAGGGGGCGTGGGCACTGAAGCTTTCTTT. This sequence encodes CSVYLGGVGTEAFF.

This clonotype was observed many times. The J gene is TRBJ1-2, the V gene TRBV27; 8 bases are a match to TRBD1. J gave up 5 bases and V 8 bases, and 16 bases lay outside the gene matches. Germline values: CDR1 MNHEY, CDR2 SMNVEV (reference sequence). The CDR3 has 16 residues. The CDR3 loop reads CASRKTGTGRSYGYTF. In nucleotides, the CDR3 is TGTGCCAGCCGTAAAACCGGGACAGGCCGCAGTTATGGCTACACCTTC.

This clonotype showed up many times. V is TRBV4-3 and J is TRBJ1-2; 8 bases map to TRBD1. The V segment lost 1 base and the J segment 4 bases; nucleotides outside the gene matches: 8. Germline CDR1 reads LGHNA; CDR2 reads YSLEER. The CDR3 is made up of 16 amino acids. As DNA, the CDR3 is TGCGCCAGCAGCCAAGGAGGGACAGGTTCGGTCTATGGCTACACCTTC. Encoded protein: CASSQGGTGSVYGYTF.

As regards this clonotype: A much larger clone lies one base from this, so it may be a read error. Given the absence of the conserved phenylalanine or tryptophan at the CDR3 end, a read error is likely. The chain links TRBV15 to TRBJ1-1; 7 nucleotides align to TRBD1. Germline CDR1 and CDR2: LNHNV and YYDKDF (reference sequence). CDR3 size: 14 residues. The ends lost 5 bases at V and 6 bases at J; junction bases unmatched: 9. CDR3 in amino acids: CATSRNRGGPEAFL. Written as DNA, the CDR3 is TGTGCCACCAGCCGGAACAGGGGTGGTCCTGAAGCTTTCCTT.

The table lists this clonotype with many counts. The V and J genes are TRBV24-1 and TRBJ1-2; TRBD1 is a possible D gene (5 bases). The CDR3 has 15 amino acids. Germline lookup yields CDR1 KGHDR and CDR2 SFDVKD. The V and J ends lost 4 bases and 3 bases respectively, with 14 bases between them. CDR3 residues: CATSDGPTGDYGYTF. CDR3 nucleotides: TGTGCCACCAGTGACGGGCCGACGGGGGACTATGGCTACACCTTC.

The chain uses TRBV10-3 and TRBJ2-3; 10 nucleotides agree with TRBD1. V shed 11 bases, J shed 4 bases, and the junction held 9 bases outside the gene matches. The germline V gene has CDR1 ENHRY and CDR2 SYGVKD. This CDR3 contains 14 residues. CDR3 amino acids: CAVGQGGGPDTQYF. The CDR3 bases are TGTGCCGTCGGACAGGGGGGAGGGCCAGATACGCAGTATTTT.

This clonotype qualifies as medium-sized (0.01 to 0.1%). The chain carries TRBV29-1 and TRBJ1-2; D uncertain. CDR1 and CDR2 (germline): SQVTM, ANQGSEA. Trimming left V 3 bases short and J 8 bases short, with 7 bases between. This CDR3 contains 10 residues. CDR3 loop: CSVDTLGYTF. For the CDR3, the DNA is TGCAGCGTTGATACGCTCGGCTACACCTTC.

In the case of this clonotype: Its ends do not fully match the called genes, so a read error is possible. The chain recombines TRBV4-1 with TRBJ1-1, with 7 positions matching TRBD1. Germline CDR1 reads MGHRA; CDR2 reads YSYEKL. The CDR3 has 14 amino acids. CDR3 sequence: CASRSARGGTEAFF. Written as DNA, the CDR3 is TGTGCCAGCAGGTCGGCCAGGGGGGGCACTGAAGCTTTCTTT.

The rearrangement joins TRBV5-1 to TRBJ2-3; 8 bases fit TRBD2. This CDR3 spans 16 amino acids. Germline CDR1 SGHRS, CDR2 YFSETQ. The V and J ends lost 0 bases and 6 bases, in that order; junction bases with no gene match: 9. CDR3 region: CASSLERGGPWDTQYF. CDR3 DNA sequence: TGCGCCAGCAGCTTGGAACGGGGGGGCCCGTGGGATACGCAGTATTTT.

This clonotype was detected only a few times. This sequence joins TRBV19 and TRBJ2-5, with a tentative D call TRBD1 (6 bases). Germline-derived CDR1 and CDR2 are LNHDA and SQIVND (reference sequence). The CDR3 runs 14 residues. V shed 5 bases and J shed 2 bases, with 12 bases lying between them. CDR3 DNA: TGTGCCAGTAGTGGGCAGGGGTGGCAAGAGACCCAGTACTTC. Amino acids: CASSGQGWQETQYF.

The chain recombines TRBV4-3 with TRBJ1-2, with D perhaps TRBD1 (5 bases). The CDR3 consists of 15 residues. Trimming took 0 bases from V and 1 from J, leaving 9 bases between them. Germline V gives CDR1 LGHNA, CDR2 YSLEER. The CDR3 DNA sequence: TGCGCCAGCAGCCAAGATACAGACAGTAACTATGGCTACACCTTC. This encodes CASSQDTDSNYGYTF.

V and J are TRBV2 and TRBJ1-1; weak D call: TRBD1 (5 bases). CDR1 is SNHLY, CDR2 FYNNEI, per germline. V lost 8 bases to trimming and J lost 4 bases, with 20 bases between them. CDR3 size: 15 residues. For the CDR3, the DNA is TGTGCCAGCCACCCGGGACCCCGAACGGGCACTGAAGCTTTCTTT. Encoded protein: CASHPGPRTGTEAFF.

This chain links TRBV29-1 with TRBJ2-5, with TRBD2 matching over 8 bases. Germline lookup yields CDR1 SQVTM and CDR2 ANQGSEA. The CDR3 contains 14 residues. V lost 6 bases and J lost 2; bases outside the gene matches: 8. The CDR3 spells CSVAGASGQETQYF. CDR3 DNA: TGCAGCGTGGCGGGGGCTAGCGGGCAAGAGACCCAGTACTTC. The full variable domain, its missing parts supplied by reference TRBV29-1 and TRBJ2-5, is SAVISQKPSRDICQRGTSLTIQCQVDSQVTMMFWYRQQPGQSLTLIATANQGSEATYESGFVIDKFPISRPNLTFSTLTVSNMSPEDSSIYLCSVAGASGQETQYFGPGTRLLVL.

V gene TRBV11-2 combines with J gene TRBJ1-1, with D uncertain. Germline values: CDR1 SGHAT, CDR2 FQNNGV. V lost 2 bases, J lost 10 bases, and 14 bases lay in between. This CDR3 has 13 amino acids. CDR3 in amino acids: CASSLTGLSGAFF. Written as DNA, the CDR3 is TGTGCCAGCAGCTTAACGGGGTTGAGCGGAGCTTTCTTT.

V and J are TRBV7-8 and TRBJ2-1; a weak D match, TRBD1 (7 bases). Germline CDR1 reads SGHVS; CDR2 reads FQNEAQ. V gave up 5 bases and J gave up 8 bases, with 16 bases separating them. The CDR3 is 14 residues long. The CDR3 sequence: CASSQRPRGDEQFF. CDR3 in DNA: TGTGCCAGCAGCCAACGACCCAGGGGGGATGAGCAGTTCTTC.

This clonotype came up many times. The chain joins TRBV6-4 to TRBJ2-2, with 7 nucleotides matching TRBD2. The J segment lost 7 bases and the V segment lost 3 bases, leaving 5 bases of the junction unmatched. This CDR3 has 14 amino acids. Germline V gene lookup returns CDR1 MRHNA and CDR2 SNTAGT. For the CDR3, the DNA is TGTGCCAGCAGTGATGCGGGGGATGGCGGGGAGCTGTTTTTT. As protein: CASSDAGDGGELFF.